This T cell receptor beta chain was profiled in a study of shared clonotypes between healthy human individuals. V shed 1 base and J shed 6 bases, with 16 bases lying between them. The CDR3 sequence is 17 residues long. The germline gives CDR1 SGHTA, CDR2 FQGNSA. Clones were sequenced by immunoSEQ multiplex PCR, and TCRdb holds only the in-frame ones, with some missing. This table has roughly 2.6 million clones, approximately 94% appearing once. The material sequenced was naive CD4+ T cells sorted from blood. Subset given: CD45RA+ positively selected. J is TRBJ1-6 and V is TRBV7-2, with D hard to call. The clonotype comes from a man between 18 and 29 years old in good health. The CDR3 sequence: CASSLVLSRTPNSPLHF. The DNA of the CDR3 is TGTGCCAGCAGCTTAGTATTATCGAGGACCCCTAATTCACCCCTCCACTTT.